The 21 T cell receptor beta chains presented below share a single source sample, sequenced in a study of blood T cells in healthy people across ages. Next came a second PCR, run for about 6 to 11 cycles, which used a sample-barcoded 5' primer along with a J-beta primer mix. TCRdb redid the calling of the 5' RACE reads with MiXCR, one entry per CDR3 protein. This sample yields around 800,000 distinct CDR3 sequences, of which about 62% are seen a single time; 25% to 35% belongs to the top ten. Sequences were obtained from blood. These receptor sequences come from a young man in good health.

The chain employs TRBV7-2 and TRBJ2-5; 9 bases line up with TRBD2. J lost 13 bases, V lost 1 base, and 7 bases had no gene match. This CDR3 has 13 residues. CDR1 and CDR2 from the germline V gene are SGHTA and FQGNSA. The CDR3 sequence: CASSLEVGTSRYF. The CDR3 DNA sequence: TGTGCCAGCAGCTTAGAGGTAGGGACTAGCCGGTACTTC.

The rearrangement links TRBV15 to TRBJ2-1; 9 bases are a match to TRBD1. The V gene's germline CDR1 is LNHNV and CDR2 YYDKDF (reference sequence). This CDR3 comprises 16 residues. With 7 bases clipped from V and 3 bases from J, the junction kept 10 bases outside the gene matches. Written as DNA, the CDR3 is TGTGCCACCATCCCGGGCGGGACAGGGATCTACAATGAGCAGTTCTTC. It encodes CATIPGGTGIYNEQFF. The variable domain in full, with the rest retrieved from reference TRBV15 and TRBJ2-1, is DAMVIQNPRYQVTQFGKPVTLSCSQTLNHNVMYWYQQKSSQAPKLLFHYYDKDFNNEADTPDNFQSRRPNTSFCFLDIRSPGLGDTAMYLCATIPGGTGIYNEQFFGPGTRLTVL.

V usage is TRBV4-2 and J usage is TRBJ1-2; TRBD1 matches at 9 bases. Germline assignment: CDR1 LGHNA and CDR2 YNFKEQ. Trimming cost V 3 bases and J 7 bases; bases outside gene matches: 9. This CDR3 is built from 15 residues. CDR3 in amino acids: CASSQGQGGGGGYTF. DNA of the CDR3: TGTGCCAGCAGCCAGGGACAGGGCGGAGGTGGTGGCTACACCTTC.

This chain joins TRBV29-1 and TRBJ2-1; D could derive from TRBD1 or TRBD2 (6 bases each). CDR3 size: 14 residues. Trimming cost V 6 bases and J 8 bases, with 20 bases left between them. CDR1 and CDR2 (germline): SQVTM, ANQGSEA. The CDR3 loop is CSVLSGARRDEQFF. CDR3 coding DNA: TGCAGCGTCTTATCGGGGGCCCGGCGGGATGAGCAGTTCTTC.

This clonotype was picked up a small number of times. J is TRBJ2-1 and V is TRBV9; D is perhaps TRBD2 (6 bases). Near its end, the DNA agrees better with TRBJ2-7, so the J call may be wrong. The CDR3 is made up of 13 amino acids. Germline V lookup: CDR1 SGDLS, CDR2 YYNGEE. The chain's CDR3 is CASSEFGGGEQYF. The CDR3 DNA reads TGTGCCAGCAGCGAATTCGGGGGAGGTGAGCAGTACTTC.

The V call is TRBV20-1, the J call TRBJ2-1; 7 nucleotides line up with TRBD1. Germline V gene lookup returns CDR1 DFQATT and CDR2 SNEGSKA (reference sequence). V shed 5 bases, J shed 1 base, and the junction held 8 bases outside the gene matches. This CDR3 comprises 15 residues. CDR3: CSASDRVVSYNEQFF. The CDR3 DNA is TGCAGTGCTTCCGACAGGGTGGTATCCTACAATGAGCAGTTCTTC.

The chain couples TRBV7-3 to TRBJ2-3; TRBD1 might be the D (5 bases). Trimming took off 5 bases at V and 1 base at J, with 10 bases between the two ends. The CDR3 is 14 residues long. Germline-derived CDR1 and CDR2 are SGHTA and FQGTGA. CDR3 DNA sequence: TGTGCCAGCAGCATAGGACAAGGCACAGATACGCAGTATTTT. Protein sequence: CASSIGQGTDTQYF.

The chain carries TRBV20-1 and TRBJ2-1; D uncertain. The CDR3 is 11 residues long. The germline V and J ends were trimmed by 6 bases and 0 bases, with 3 bases remaining between them. CDR1 and CDR2 from the germline V gene are DFQATT and SNEGSKA (reference sequence). The CDR3 region is CSADSYNEQFF. CDR3 sequence (DNA): TGCAGTGCCGACTCCTACAATGAGCAGTTCTTC.

This chain connects TRBV12-3 or TRBV12-4 to TRBJ2-1; D is uncertain. V dropped 6 bases and J dropped 6 bases, with 12 bases sitting between them. This CDR3 has 13 amino acids. The CDR3 nucleotides are TGTGCCAGCAGGGTAGGCGCTGGCAATGAGCAGTTCTTC. It specifies CASRVGAGNEQFF.

The rearrangement joins TRBV9 to TRBJ2-2; perhaps TRBD1 as D (5 bases). CDR1 and CDR2 from the germline V gene are SGDLS and YYNGEE. Trimming removed 6 bases at V and 6 bases at J, with 18 bases between. The CDR3 spans 15 residues. The CDR3 DNA sequence: TGTGCCAGCACCATTAGTCCAGGGCGTGCCGGGGAGCTGTTTTTT. It is translated as CASTISPGRAGELFF.

The chain has TRBV4-3 and TRBJ1-4; unclear D gene. Germline V lookup: CDR1 LGHNA, CDR2 YSLEER. The CDR3 is 12 amino acids. Trimming stripped 4 bases from V and 7 bases from J, with 7 bases between. The CDR3 sequence: CASSRIGEKLFF. CDR3 nucleotides: TGCGCCAGCAGCCGAATCGGTGAAAAACTGTTTTTT.

J is TRBJ2-2 and V is TRBV24-1, with D maybe TRBD2 (5 bases). V lost 4 bases to trimming and J lost 0 bases, with 8 bases between them. Germline CDR1 reads KGHDR; CDR2 reads SFDVKD. The CDR3 is 15 amino acids. The CDR3 DNA follows: TGTGCCACCAGTGAACCGGGGACGAACACCGGGGAGCTGTTTTTT. Translating it yields CATSEPGTNTGELFF.

V is TRBV7-8 and J is TRBJ2-5, with a tentative D call TRBD1 (7 bases). The CDR3 contains 14 residues. The germline V gene has CDR1 SGHVS and CDR2 FQNEAQ. Trimming pared 7 bases from V and 4 bases from J, leaving 16 bases between. This CDR3 is CASTSPRGVETQYF. The CDR3 DNA reads as TGTGCCAGCACCTCCCCCAGGGGGGTAGAGACCCAGTACTTC.

CDR3 in DNA: TGTGCCAGCAGCCTTCTGGGACTAGCGGGGAATTCTGAGCAGTACTTC. The encoded protein is CASSLLGLAGNSEQYF. This chain links TRBV11-1 with TRBJ2-5; 13 nucleotides align to TRBD2. V shed 5 bases, J shed 11 bases, and the junction held 14 bases outside the gene matches. This CDR3 is built from 16 residues. Germline assignment: CDR1 SGHAT and CDR2 FQDESV (reference sequence).

CDR3 coding DNA: TGTGCCAGCAGTGAACGATCGGCATATGGCTACACCTTC. Protein: CASSERSAYGYTF. The chain links TRBV6-1 to TRBJ1-2, with unresolved D. V was trimmed by 2 bases and J by 5 bases, leaving 9 bases between them. The CDR3 extends over 13 amino acids. CDR1 and CDR2 (germline): MNHNS, SASEGT.

V is TRBV28 and J is TRBJ2-7; maybe TRBD2 (6 bases). Trimming removed 5 bases at V and 4 bases at J, with 12 bases between. Germline values: CDR1 MDHEN, CDR2 SYDVKM. The CDR3 length is 13 residues. As DNA, the CDR3 is TGTGCCAGCAGTGGGGACTTACCATACGAGCAGTACTTC. It specifies CASSGDLPYEQYF.

The V gene is TRBV6-2 or TRBV6-3, the J gene TRBJ1-2; D is unresolved. The CDR3 covers 14 residues. The germline V and J ends were trimmed by 0 bases and 7 bases, with 12 bases remaining between them. Germline V gene data show CDR1 as MNHEY and CDR2 as SVGEGT. The CDR3: CASSYSAEPGGYTF. The CDR3 DNA is TGTGCCAGCAGTTACTCGGCGGAGCCTGGTGGCTACACCTTC.

This clonotype was seen a few times. The chain combines TRBV4-3 with TRBJ2-4; possibly TRBD2 for D (5 bases). The DNA end is more similar to TRBJ2-7, so the J call may be wrong. This CDR3 has 14 residues. From germline, CDR1 is LGHNA and CDR2 YSLEER. This CDR3 is CASSQGLEAYEQYF. In DNA, the CDR3 is TGCGCCAGCAGCCAAGGCTTGGAGGCTTACGAGCAGTACTTC.

V usage is TRBV5-1 and J usage is TRBJ2-5; D is perhaps TRBD1 (5 bases). The ends were cut back, 6 bases at V and 4 bases at J, with 16 bases in the middle. Germline-derived CDR1 and CDR2 are SGHRS and YFSETQ. This CDR3 has 14 residues. The CDR3 sequence is CASTRREMGETQYF. CDR3 nucleotide sequence: TGCGCCAGCACACGCAGGGAAATGGGAGAGACCCAGTACTTC.

The rearrangement joins TRBV5-1 to TRBJ2-7; tentatively, D is TRBD1 (5 bases). V shed 0 bases and J shed 2 bases, with 9 bases lying between them. Germline CDR1 is SGHRS and CDR2 is YFSETQ. The CDR3 totals 14 residues. The CDR3 DNA follows: TGCGCCAGCAGCTTGGAGGGGCAGACCTACGAGCAGTACTTC. Protein sequence: CASSLEGQTYEQYF.

This chain uses TRBV3-1 with TRBJ2-5, with a tentative D call TRBD2 (6 bases). The V gene's germline CDR1 is LGHDT and CDR2 YNNKEL (reference sequence). The CDR3 contains 10 residues. In DNA, the CDR3 is TGTGCAGCCGGGAGAGAGACCCAGTACTTC. Amino acids: CAAGRETQYF.